In its sample, the clone carrying this T cell receptor beta chain was seen once. As yet, its antigen is unknown. The data are from a study of cytomegalovirus exposure and HLA in healthy donors. Study outcomes and limitations: As a later analysis revealed, the rate of TCR association differed by HLA locus, with DRB1 most and HLA-C fewest.

Healthy bone marrow donors made up the donors. CDR1 and CDR2 (germline): LGHNA, YNFKEQ. The CDR3 spans 16 residues. Unmatched junction bases numbered 12, after V lost 3 bases and J lost 13 bases. The study ran its PCR with 60 Vbeta and 13 Jbeta primers. Method: immunoSEQ multiplex PCR; TCRdb's copy keeps in-frame clones and lacks some. The sample has approximately 150,000 clones, approximately 80% seen once. This receptor was obtained from a male donor in good health and CMV-seropositive. Sample: PBMCs. J is TRBJ1-6 and V is TRBV4-2, with 10 bases lining up with TRBD1. The CDR3 spells CASSQMNPGQGRPLHF. The CDR3 nucleotides are TGTGCCAGCAGCCAGATGAATCCGGGACAGGGGAGGCCCCTCCACTTT.